These 13 T cell receptor beta chains came from one sample sequenced in a study of blood T cell repertoires in COVID-19. The assay was immunoSEQ multiplex PCR, and TCRdb's table has in-frame clones only and misses some. Of about 250,000 clones listed, 75% to 90% are singletons. The sample consisted of PBMCs or T cells enriched from blood (not recorded which). The source of these receptors is a woman aged 25 to 39 with acute COVID-19.

J is TRBJ1-2 and V is TRBV5-1, with 8 bases identical to TRBD1. The germline gives CDR1 SGHRS, CDR2 YFSETQ. This CDR3 region has 15 residues. V lost 1 base to trimming and J lost 3 bases; unmatched junction nucleotides: 5. CDR3 in amino acids: CASSLTAGGDYGYTF. In DNA, the CDR3 is TGCGCCAGCAGCTTGACGGCAGGGGGCGACTATGGCTACACCTTC.

This chain connects TRBV18 to TRBJ2-5; D not certain. CDR1 KGHSH and CDR2 LQKENI come from the germline V gene. This CDR3 contains 15 residues. The ends were cut back, 3 bases at V and 1 base at J, with 12 bases in the middle. In DNA, the CDR3 is TGTGCCAGCTCACCCTTTACTGAGCTCCAAGAGACCCAGTACTTC. As protein: CASSPFTELQETQYF.

This chain uses TRBV7-8 with TRBJ2-7; 10 nucleotides agree with TRBD1. Germline CDR1 reads SGHVS; CDR2 reads FQNEAQ. V was clipped by 2 bases and J by 5 bases; unmatched bases: 9. The CDR3 runs 16 residues. This CDR3 reads CASSLPKDRGGHEQYF. The CDR3 DNA reads as TGTGCCAGCAGCTTACCGAAGGACAGGGGGGGGCACGAGCAGTACTTC.

V gene TRBV13 combines with J gene TRBJ2-1; D possibly corresponds to TRBD2 (6 bases). Germline CDR1 PRHDT, CDR2 FYEKMQ (reference sequence). This CDR3 is 13 amino acids long. V was shortened by 2 bases and J by 7 bases, with 9 bases between the two germline ends. CDR3 sequence (DNA): TGTGCCAGCAGCTTATACCGGGGGAATGAGCAGTTCTTC. It yields the protein CASSLYRGNEQFF.

The chain employs TRBV19 and TRBJ2-1; unclear D gene. Germline V gives CDR1 LNHDA, CDR2 SQIVND (reference sequence). The CDR3 spans 15 residues. V was cut by 7 bases and J by 0 bases, with 13 bases left in between. The CDR3 region has the DNA TGTGCCAGTACCCCGCTCCGGAGCTCCTACAATGAGCAGTTCTTC. It yields the protein CASTPLRSSYNEQFF.

This sequence joins TRBV2 and TRBJ1-5; D not certain. The germline CDR1 and CDR2 sequences are SNHLY and FYNNEI. The CDR3 consists of 15 residues. Deletions cut 4 bases from V and 1 base from J, with 11 bases between. The CDR3 sequence: CASSGEWASNQPQHF. CDR3 DNA sequence: TGTGCCAGCAGTGGGGAGTGGGCGAGCAATCAGCCCCAGCATTTT.

This sequence joins TRBV12-3 or TRBV12-4 and TRBJ2-7, with D tentatively TRBD2 (6 bases). The CDR3 covers 13 residues. V lost 7 bases and J lost 5, with 15 bases in between. The CDR3 here is CASTSEGRDEQYF. The DNA of the CDR3 is TGTGCCAGCACCTCGGAGGGAAGGGACGAGCAGTACTTC.

The count of this clone is one. The V call is TRBV21-1, the J call TRBJ2-3; TRBD1, the table's D call, was not compared with the DNA. TRBV21-1 is listed as a pseudogene. The CDR3 totals 13 residues. The CDR3 spells CASRHRGTDTQYF. In DNA, the CDR3 is TGTGCCAGCAGACACAGGGGTACAGATACGCAGTATTTT.

Only one count was recorded for this clone. The V and J genes are TRBV5-1 and TRBJ2-7, with 7 bases lining up with TRBD1. J gave up 1 base and V 0 bases, and 4 bases lay outside the gene matches. CDR1 SGHRS and CDR2 YFSETQ come from the germline V gene. The CDR3 extends over 15 amino acids. This chain's CDR3 is CASSLDGTVSYEQYF. In DNA, the CDR3 is TGCGCCAGCAGCTTGGACGGGACAGTATCCTACGAGCAGTACTTC.

This rearrangement joins TRBV2 to TRBJ1-5; possible D gene TRBD1, 5 bases. V was pared by 6 bases and J by 0 bases, with 9 bases between. CDR1 is SNHLY and CDR2 is FYNNEI in the germline V gene. This CDR3 is built from 14 residues. CDR3 in amino acids: CASRGPYSNQPQHF. CDR3 sequence (DNA): TGTGCCAGCAGGGGGCCCTATAGCAATCAGCCCCAGCATTTT.

The chain couples TRBV2 to TRBJ2-5; 9 positions agree with TRBD2. Per the germline V gene, CDR1 is SNHLY and CDR2 is FYNNEI. V lost 2 bases, J lost 5 bases, and 6 bases stayed unmatched. The CDR3 has 15 residues. CDR3 sequence reads: CASSEIRGTSETQYF. The CDR3 DNA is TGTGCCAGCAGTGAAATTCGCGGGACTAGCGAGACCCAGTACTTC.

The gene calls are TRBV7-9 and TRBJ1-2; possibly TRBD1 for D (5 bases). CDR3 length: 13 residues. Germline loops: CDR1 SEHNR, CDR2 FQNEAQ (reference sequence). Trimming cost V 8 bases and J 7 bases, with 17 bases left between them. Written as DNA, the CDR3 is TGTGCCAGCCGGGTTGGGGCAGACCCTGGCTACACCTTC. This translates into CASRVGADPGYTF.

The gene calls are TRBV15 and TRBJ2-7; 8 nucleotides match TRBD1. Per the germline V gene, CDR1 is LNHNV and CDR2 is YYDKDF (reference sequence). This CDR3 region has 17 residues. V was clipped by 0 bases and J by 3 bases; unmatched bases: 10. The CDR3 nucleotides are TGTGCCACCAGCAGAGATCGAAGCGCAGGGGGCATCTACGAGCAGTACTTC. The encoded protein is CATSRDRSAGGIYEQYF. Full variable domain (outside the CDR3, taken from reference TRBV15 and TRBJ2-7): DAMVIQNPRYQVTQFGKPVTLSCSQTLNHNVMYWYQQKSSQAPKLLFHYYDKDFNNEADTPDNFQSRRPNTSFCFLDIRSPGLGDTAMYLCATSRDRSAGGIYEQYFGPGTRLTVT.